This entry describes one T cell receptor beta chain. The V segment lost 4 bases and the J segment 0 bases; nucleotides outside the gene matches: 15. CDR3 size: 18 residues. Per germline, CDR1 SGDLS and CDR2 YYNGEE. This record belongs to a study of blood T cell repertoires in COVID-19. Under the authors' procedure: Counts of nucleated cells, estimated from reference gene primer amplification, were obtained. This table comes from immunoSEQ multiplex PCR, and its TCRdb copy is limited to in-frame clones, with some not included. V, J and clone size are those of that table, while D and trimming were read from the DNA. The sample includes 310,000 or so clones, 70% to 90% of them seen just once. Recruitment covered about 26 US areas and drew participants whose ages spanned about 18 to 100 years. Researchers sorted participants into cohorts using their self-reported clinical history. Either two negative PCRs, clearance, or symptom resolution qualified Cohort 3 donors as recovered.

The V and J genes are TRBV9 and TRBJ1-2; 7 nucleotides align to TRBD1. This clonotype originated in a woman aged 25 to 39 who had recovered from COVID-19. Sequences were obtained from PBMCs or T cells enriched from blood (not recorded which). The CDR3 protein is CASSRQGQQSSANYGYTF. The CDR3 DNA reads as TGTGCCAGCAGCAGACAGGGACAGCAAAGTTCAGCTAACTATGGCTACACCTTC.